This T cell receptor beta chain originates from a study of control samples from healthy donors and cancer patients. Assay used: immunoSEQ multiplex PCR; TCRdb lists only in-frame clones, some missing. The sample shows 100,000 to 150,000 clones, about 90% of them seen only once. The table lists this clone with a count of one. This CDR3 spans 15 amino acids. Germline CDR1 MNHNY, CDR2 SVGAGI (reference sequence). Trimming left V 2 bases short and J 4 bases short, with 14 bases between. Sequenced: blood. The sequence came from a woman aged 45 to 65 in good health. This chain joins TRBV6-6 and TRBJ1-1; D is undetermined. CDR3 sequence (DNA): TGTGCCAGCAGTTACCCCGACCCTCTGGGCACTGAAGCTTTCTTT. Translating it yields CASSYPDPLGTEAFF.